The next 15 T cell receptor beta chains were all read from a single sample in a study of Graves' ophthalmopathy and Graves' hyperthyroidism. As the template, RNA transcripts were used to amplify TCR beta CDR3 regions. HTBI-primed RT-PCR formed the first round, and a multiplex PCR formed the second. TCRdb reprocessed the multiplex PCR reads with MiXCR, giving one entry per CDR3 protein. The sample has 300,000 to 400,000 distinct CDR3 sequences, approximately 18% seen once. The sequenced sample consisted of peripheral blood. These receptor sequences come from an adult woman with stable Graves' hyperthyroidism.

This clonotype was counted at least ten times. The V call is TRBV6-2 or TRBV6-3, the J call TRBJ1-5, with D tentatively TRBD1 (5 bases). Germline V gives CDR1 MNHEY, CDR2 SVGEGT. The CDR3 is made up of 18 amino acids. Trimming left V 0 bases short and J 2 bases short, with 17 bases between. CDR3 in amino acids: CASSYSFVQGGRNQPQHF. The DNA of the CDR3 is TGTGCCAGCAGTTACTCGTTTGTGCAGGGAGGACGCAATCAGCCCCAGCATTTT.

This clonotype has ten or more counts. V usage is TRBV7-3 and J usage is TRBJ2-5, with D unclear. CDR3 size: 13 residues. V was pared by 2 bases and J by 3 bases, with 7 bases between. Germline CDR1 and CDR2: SGHTA and FQGTGA. This CDR3 is CASSLLDEETQYF. CDR3 sequence (DNA): TGTGCCAGCAGCTTATTGGACGAAGAGACCCAGTACTTC.

There are many counts of this clonotype. The CDR3 loop reads CASSQGGDGTYEQYF. DNA for the CDR3: TGCGCCAGCAGCCAAGGCGGGGACGGGACCTACGAGCAGTACTTC. The V and J genes are TRBV4-1 and TRBJ2-7; perhaps TRBD2 as D (6 bases). Germline V lookup: CDR1 MGHRA, CDR2 YSYEKL. The CDR3 has 15 amino acids. V gave up 1 base and J gave up 2 bases, with 12 bases separating them.

The sample holds many counts of this clonotype. The junction does not match germline at one end; this may be a read error. The chain recombines TRBV28 with TRBJ2-7; D call uncertain. The CDR3 runs 15 residues. Germline CDR1 is MDHEN and CDR2 is SYDVKM. Here the CDR3 DNA reads TGTGCCAGCAGTCCAATCTCGCATACAACCTACGTGCAGTACTTC. This codes for CASSPISHTTYVQYF.

This clonotype appeared many times. The rearrangement links TRBV28 to TRBJ2-7; weak D call: TRBD1 (5 bases). CDR1 and CDR2 (germline): MDHEN, SYDVKM. V gave up 9 bases and J gave up 6 bases, with 21 bases separating them. CDR3 length equals 14 residues. DNA for the CDR3: TGTGCCAGTACCAAGGGTGGGGCGCTGAGCGAGCAGTACTTC. Protein product: CASTKGGALSEQYF.

This clonotype came up many times. The chain carries TRBV29-1 and TRBJ2-5; D call uncertain. The V end lost 0 bases, the J end lost 6 bases, and 11 bases lay between the germline ends. CDR1 and CDR2 from the germline V gene are SQVTM and ANQGSEA. CDR3 length: 13 residues. CDR3 residues: CSVEETVLQTQYF. For the CDR3, the DNA is TGCAGCGTTGAAGAGACCGTCTTGCAGACCCAGTACTTC.

This clonotype has a count of ten or more. A read error is possible here, since a much larger clone lies one base away. The genes are TRBV28 and TRBJ1-5; D unresolved. The length of the CDR3 is 15 residues. Germline V lookup: CDR1 MDHEN, CDR2 SYDVKM. The CDR3 protein is CASSYSGGAGQPRHF. CDR3 nucleotides: TGTGCCAGCAGTTACTCAGGAGGCGCGGGTCAGCCCCGGCATTTT.

This clonotype was counted only a few times. The chain joins TRBV20-1 to TRBJ1-1, with 8 bases matching TRBD1. CDR3 length equals 12 residues. The V gene end was trimmed by 5 bases and the J gene end by 6 bases; junction bases not matched to a gene: 5. CDR1 is DFQATT and CDR2 is SNEGSKA in the germline V gene (reference sequence). CDR3 in amino acids: CSALQGVPEAFF. CDR3 nucleotide sequence: TGCAGTGCTCTACAGGGGGTCCCTGAAGCTTTCTTT.

This sequence joins TRBV6-5 and TRBJ1-1; a possible D gene is TRBD1 (5 bases). The CDR3 loop spans 14 amino acids. CDR1 MNHEY and CDR2 SVGAGI come from the germline V gene. Trimming took 4 bases from V and 4 from J, leaving 13 bases between them. Here the CDR3 reads CASSLIPGTTEAFF. CDR3 DNA sequence: TGTGCCAGCAGTTTGATCCCAGGGACCACTGAAGCTTTCTTT.

This clonotype was seen repeatedly, ten times or more. The rearrangement uses TRBV15 and TRBJ2-2, with a weak D call TRBD2 (5 bases). V was shortened by 0 bases and J by 7 bases, with 12 bases between the two germline ends. The length of the CDR3 is 15 residues. The germline CDR1 and CDR2 sequences are LNHNV and YYDKDF (reference sequence). In DNA, the CDR3 is TGTGCCACCAGCAGAGATAGAGGGTCAGACGGGGAGCTGTTTTTT. This sequence encodes CATSRDRGSDGELFF.

The V call is TRBV20-1, the J call TRBJ2-3; either TRBD1 or TRBD2 may fit D (7 bases each). The CDR3 contains 14 residues. The V end lost 4 bases, the J end lost 3 bases, and 14 bases lay between the germline ends. Germline V lookup: CDR1 DFQATT, CDR2 SNEGSKA (reference sequence). The CDR3 DNA follows: TGCAGTGCTACCCCAGGGGGGGCAACAGATACGCAGTATTTT. The encoded protein is CSATPGGATDTQYF.

In this sample, this clonotype turned up many times. The rearrangement links TRBV25-1 to TRBJ1-3; weak D call: TRBD1 (6 bases). CDR3 length: 14 residues. CDR1 and CDR2 from the germline V gene are MGHDK and SYGVNS. Trimming shortened V by 4 bases and J by 4 bases, and 11 bases separated the two germline ends. The CDR3 loop is CASSVGGTGNTIYF. CDR3 DNA: TGTGCCAGCAGTGTCGGGGGGACAGGAAACACCATATATTTT.

The sample holds many counts of this clonotype. J is TRBJ2-7 and V is TRBV11-2; D is ambiguous. This CDR3 has 15 residues. Germline assignment: CDR1 SGHAT and CDR2 FQNNGV. Trimming removed 5 bases from V and 2 bases from J, with 16 bases in between. In DNA, the CDR3 is TGTGCCAGCAGCCTCGTGGGGATCGCGACCTACGAGCAGTACTTC. Its protein is CASSLVGIATYEQYF.

This clonotype showed up many times. This chain uses TRBV5-1 with TRBJ2-7, with 9 bases lining up with TRBD2. The V gene's germline CDR1 is SGHRS and CDR2 YFSETQ. V trimming: 4 bases; J trimming: 2 bases; junction bases outside the gene matches: 4. The CDR3 spans 14 residues. DNA of the CDR3: TGCGCCAGCAGCCAACAGCGGGGGGCCTACGAGCAGTACTTC. It codes for CASSQQRGAYEQYF.

The chain links TRBV6-2 or TRBV6-3 to TRBJ1-2, with TRBD1 matching 12 bases. The V and J ends lost 10 bases and 7 bases, in that order; junction bases with no gene match: 10. The CDR3 has 14 residues. Germline V gene data show CDR1 as MNHEY and CDR2 as SVGEGT. The CDR3 nucleotides are TGTGCCACCGACAGGGGACAGGGGGCCTTTGGCTACACCTTC. This translates into CATDRGQGAFGYTF.